The clone carrying this TCR beta chain was recorded at least ten times. Uncontrolled infection, other autoimmune disease, pregnancy or lactation disqualified patients from enrolment. Fresh 10 ml peripheral blood yielded PBMCs. The sample comes from a study of T cells in Graves' hyperthyroidism and ophthalmopathy. Across the whole study: Before any treatment, at initial diagnosis, peripheral blood was collected.

Amplification yielded TCR beta CDR3 regions, with RNA transcripts as the source. HTBI primers were employed in a first-round RT-PCR of the TCR CDR3. TCRdb fed the multiplex PCR reads into MiXCR, producing one record per CDR3 protein. There are about 410,000 distinct CDR3 sequences in the sample; about 14% occur only once, and 13% lies in the top ten. The CDR3 runs to 15 residues. In germline, CDR1 is LGHDT, CDR2 YNNKEL (reference sequence). Trimming took 1 base from V and 2 from J, leaving 11 bases between them. Sequences were obtained from blood. This sequence originates from a man aged 18 to 29 with Graves' ophthalmopathy. V and J are TRBV3-1 and TRBJ2-5; D unresolved. CDR3 loop: CASSQGGRLQETQYF. The CDR3 DNA reads TGTGCCAGCAGCCAAGGTGGGCGGCTTCAAGAGACCCAGTACTTC.